The rows below give T cell receptor beta chains drawn from one sample of a study of blood T cells in healthy people across ages. TCRdb independently ran MiXCR on the 5' RACE reads; one entry per CDR3 protein. The table shows more than 1.4 million distinct CDR3 sequences, with roughly 45% occurring only once. Sequencing was done on a sample of blood. The receptor set was obtained from a woman in her late teens or twenties in good health. CDR3s include the opening cysteine and the closing phenylalanine or tryptophan. Fields, in order: clone size, J gene, V gene, D gene, CDR3 DNA, CDR3 protein. A D gene is named only where the DNA matches it firmly. The size entry is marked missing in some rows and otherwise reads once, few, many or a size class.

few | TRBJ1-2 | TRBV7-9 | - | TGTGCCAGCACCGGGGGGGTCAGATCGTATGGCTACACCTTC | CASTGGVRSYGYTF
- | TRBJ1-2 | TRBV30 | TRBD1 | TGTGCCTGGAGCCCATCAGACAGGGGGAACTATGGCTACACCTTC | CAWSPSDRGNYGYTF
- | TRBJ1-1 | TRBV9 | TRBD1 | TGTGCCAGCAGCCCCCCGGACAGGACCCTCATGAACACTGAAGCTTTCTTT | CASSPPDRTLMNTEAFF
- | TRBJ1-2 | TRBV20-1 | - | TGCAGTGCTAGAGTCGGGGTGGAAGTGTTAAATGGCTACACCTTC | CSARVGVEVLNGYTF
few | TRBJ2-1 | TRBV9 | - | TGTGCCAGCAGCTACCGGGACGCCTGGATGGATGAGCAGTTCTTC | CASSYRDAWMDEQFF
- | TRBJ2-1 | TRBV7-6 | - | TGTGCCAGCAGCTTAGGAGGGGCCGGGGCCTATAATGAGCAGTTCTTC | CASSLGGAGAYNEQFF
- | TRBJ2-5 | TRBV6-2/TRBV6-3 | - | TGTGCCAGCAAGGTAACTGGCGGAATAACTCAAGAGACCCAGTACTTC | CASKVTGGITQETQYF
once | TRBJ2-1 | TRBV12-3/TRBV12-4 | - | TGTGCCAGCAGTTTATTTCACAGTGAGCAGTTCTTC | CASSLFHSEQFF
few | TRBJ1-5 | TRBV7-2 | TRBD1 | TGTGCCAGCAGCCGGGACAGGGGGCGAACCAATCAGCCCCAGCATTTT | CASSRDRGRTNQPQHF
- | TRBJ1-2 | TRBV5-1 | - | TGCGCCAGCAGCGTACAGGAAACCGATGGCTACACCTTC | CASSVQETDGYTF
- | TRBJ1-2 | TRBV27 | - | TGTGCCAGCAGCCTCCAAAGCACCCAGGGGCATGGCTACACCTTC | CASSLQSTQGHGYTF
few | TRBJ1-6 | TRBV21-1 | - | TGTGCCAGCAGCAGGGGAACGAGTTATTCACCCCTCCACTTT | CASSRGTSYSPLHF
few | TRBJ1-6 | TRBV5-1 | - | TGCGCCAGCAGCTCCCGGACAGTCGGATATAATTCACCCCTCCACTTT | CASSSRTVGYNSPLHF
few | TRBJ2-7 | TRBV11-2 | TRBD1 | TGTGCCAGCAGCGGACAGGGACAGGGAGACCCCTACGAGCAGTACTTC | CASSGQGQGDPYEQYF
- | TRBJ2-1 | TRBV29-1 | - | TGCAGCGTTGAAGGGGGACACTGGAAAAATGAGCAGTTCTTC | CSVEGGHWKNEQFF
- | TRBJ2-2 | TRBV5-6 | TRBD2 | TGTGCCAGCAGCTCGCTGCACCTAGCGGGGGGTTCCGGGGAGCTGTTTTTT | CASSSLHLAGGSGELFF
few | TRBJ1-2 | TRBV10-3 | TRBD1 | TGTGCCATCAGTGGACAGGGGGCACAGTCCTTGGGGGGCTACACCTTC | CAISGQGAQSLGGYTF
few | TRBJ2-5 | TRBV4-2 | - | TGTGCCAGCAGCCAAGACTGGCTAACCCAAGAGACCCAGTACTTC | CASSQDWLTQETQYF
few | TRBJ2-3 | TRBV20-1 | TRBD2 | TGCAGTGTCCCGCCGCTGGGACTAGCGAGCACAGATACGCAGTATTTT | CSVPPLGLASTDTQYF
- | TRBJ2-5 | TRBV7-8 | TRBD1 | TGTGCCAGCAGCCAGGGGGCGACCCAGTACTTC | CASSQGATQYF
few | TRBJ2-7 | TRBV6-5 | - | TGTGCCAGCAGCCTCCTCGGGACCTCTCAGGAGCAGTACTTC | CASSLLGTSQEQYF
few | TRBJ2-1 | TRBV21-1 | - | TGTGCCAGCCGCTCCGGGGGGTTTGTGAGGGAGCAGTTCTTC | CASRSGGFVREQFF
- | TRBJ2-3 | TRBV14 | TRBD2 | TGTGCCAGCAGCCAAGATCTTCCAGGACTAGCGGGCCCGGACACAGATACGCAGTATTTT | CASSQDLPGLAGPDTDTQYF
- | TRBJ2-3 | TRBV20-1 | TRBD2 | TGCAGTGCTAGCGCCCTCAGCGGGGGACGAGATACGCAGTATTTT | CSASALSGGRDTQYF
few | TRBJ2-6 | TRBV3-1 | - | TGTGCCAGCAGCCAAGATGGCAGCTCTGGGGCCAACGTCCTGACTTTC | CASSQDGSSGANVLTF
many | TRBJ2-4 | TRBV27 | - | TGTGCCAGCAGCCTCTCGGGGGTAGCCAAAAACATTCAGTACTTC | CASSLSGVAKNIQYF
- | TRBJ1-1 | TRBV12-3/TRBV12-4 | TRBD1 | TGTGCCAGCAGTTTAATCTTGGTTGGGACAGGGTACACTGAAGCTTTCTTT | CASSLILVGTGYTEAFF
few | TRBJ2-7 | TRBV7-2 | TRBD2 | TGTGCCAGCAGGCCGACTAGCGGGAGTGGGTCCTACGAGCAGTACTTC | CASRPTSGSGSYEQYF
few | TRBJ1-1 | TRBV4-1 | - | TGCGCCAGCAGCCAACCTCGAGGGGGGGGTGAAGCTTTCTTT | CASSQPRGGGEAFF
few | TRBJ1-2 | TRBV7-2 | - | TGTGCCAGCAGCCCGCAAACCGGGACTCTTAACTATGGCTACACCTTC | CASSPQTGTLNYGYTF
- | TRBJ2-4 | TRBV5-8 | - | TGTGCCAGCAGTGTAAGGTTGGGGAAAAACATTCAGTACTTC | CASSVRLGKNIQYF
- | TRBJ2-1 | TRBV20-1 | - | TGCAGTGCTAGAGAGTGGGGAAAGGGTCTGGTCGATGAGCAGTTCTTC | CSAREWGKGLVDEQFF
few | TRBJ2-3 | TRBV11-2 | TRBD1 | TGTGCCAGCAGCTTAGGGTTCGACAGGGGAACGCAGTATTTT | CASSLGFDRGTQYF
- | TRBJ2-7 | TRBV10-3 | TRBD2 | TGTGCCATCAGTGACCGACTAGCGGGAGACTCCTACGAGCAGTACTTC | CAISDRLAGDSYEQYF
- | TRBJ2-5 | TRBV5-1 | - | TGCGCCAGCAGCGGGGTTGGGACTTTCGAAGAGACCCAGTACTTC | CASSGVGTFEETQYF
- | TRBJ1-2 | TRBV3-1 | TRBD1 | TGTGCCGGCAGCCAAGGGACAGGGGGAGGCTACACCTTC | CAGSQGTGGGYTF
- | TRBJ2-5 | TRBV9 | - | TGTGCCAGCAGCGTAGACGGCTACCAAGAGACCCAGTACTTC | CASSVDGYQETQYF
few | TRBJ2-7 | TRBV12-3/TRBV12-4 | - | TGTGCCAGCAGTCGCTTGGGTGGGGCATCGGGCGAGCAGTACTTC | CASSRLGGASGEQYF
few | TRBJ2-5 | TRBV11-2 | TRBD2 | TGTGCCAGCAGCTTAGGAGCGGGAGTGCGAGAGACCCAGTACTTC | CASSLGAGVRETQYF
few | TRBJ2-3 | TRBV5-1 | TRBD2 | TGTGCCAGCAGCTCCGGACTAGTCGCAGATACGCAGTATTTT | CASSSGLVADTQYF
- | TRBJ2-1 | TRBV7-2 | TRBD2 | TGTGCCAGCAGCTCACCCGCGGCCACTAGCGGGAGAAGTCAGTTCTTC | CASSSPAATSGRSQFF